These 20 T cell receptor beta chains originate from one sample sequenced in a study of blood T cell repertoires in COVID-19. Some clones are missing from TCRdb's copy, which holds only in-frame ones; the method was immunoSEQ multiplex PCR. The table has 88,000 or so clones, roughly 82% seen once. The sequenced material came from peripheral blood. These receptors all stem from a man older than 75 with acute or convalescent COVID-19.

This sequence joins TRBV6-1 and TRBJ1-4; 9 bases fit TRBD1. CDR3 length: 16 amino acids. The germline V gene encodes CDR1 MNHNS and CDR2 SASEGT. V shed 4 bases, J shed 7 bases, and the junction held 10 bases outside the gene matches. The CDR3 is CASSGRTGAVAEKLFF. CDR3 in DNA: TGTGCCAGCAGTGGTCGGACAGGGGCTGTTGCTGAAAAACTGTTTTTT.

This clone was observed a single time. The rearrangement links TRBV30 to TRBJ1-5; 12 bases map to TRBD1. Unmatched junction bases numbered 7, after V lost 2 bases and J lost 2 bases. Germline assignment: CDR1 GTSNPN and CDR2 SVGIG (reference sequence). The length of the CDR3 is 17 residues. The CDR3 is CAWSSYRDRGRNQPQHF. The CDR3 DNA reads TGTGCCTGGAGTTCCTACCGGGACAGGGGGCGCAATCAGCCCCAGCATTTT. The variable domain in full, completed from reference TRBV30 and TRBJ1-5, reads SQTIHQWPATLVQPVGSPLSLECTVEGTSNPNLYWYRQAAGRGLQLLFYSVGIGQISSEVPQNLSASRPQDRQFILSSKKLLLSDSGFYLCAWSSYRDRGRNQPQHFGDGTRLSIL.

CDR3 nucleotides: TGTGCCAGCATGCTTACAGGGGGCTCTGGAAACACCATATATTTT. It encodes CASMLTGGSGNTIYF. The chain is built from TRBV2 and TRBJ1-3; TRBD1 matches at 8 bases. This CDR3 comprises 15 residues. Germline CDR1 is SNHLY and CDR2 is FYNNEI. The J segment lost 0 bases and the V segment lost 7 bases, leaving 5 bases of the junction unmatched.

Notes on this clone: This same CDR3 is encoded by further DNA sequences in the sample. This chain uses TRBV2 with TRBJ2-7; TRBD1 aligns across 11 bases. The CDR3 consists of 15 residues. The germline V gene encodes CDR1 SNHLY and CDR2 FYNNEI. Unmatched junction bases numbered 6, after V lost 5 bases and J lost 3 bases. The CDR3 sequence is CASSLKGQGGYEQYF. CDR3 coding DNA: TGTGCCAGCAGTTTGAAGGGACAGGGGGGCTACGAGCAGTACTTC.

This clone was seen only a few times. The J gene is TRBJ1-3, the V gene TRBV19; tentatively, D is TRBD1 (5 bases). The V end lost 4 bases, the J end lost 5 bases, and 9 bases lay between the germline ends. CDR1 LNHDA and CDR2 SQIVND come from the germline V gene (reference sequence). This CDR3 region has 13 residues. The CDR3 DNA follows: TGTGCCAGTAGTACGGACAACCGAAACACCATATATTTT. Protein: CASSTDNRNTIYF.

The chain recombines TRBV10-1 with TRBJ2-3, with 7 bases aligning to TRBD2. V shed 6 bases, J shed 2 bases, and the junction held 11 bases outside the gene matches. Germline CDR1 WNHNN, CDR2 SYGVQD (reference sequence). This CDR3 is 16 amino acids long. This CDR3 is CASRGERGIYTDTQYF. The CDR3 nucleotides read TGCGCCAGCAGGGGGGAGCGGGGAATATACACAGATACGCAGTATTTT.

The gene calls are TRBV29-1 and TRBJ2-2; the match to TRBD1 covers 7 bases. V gave up 5 bases and J gave up 3 bases; unmatched junction bases: 9. Germline values: CDR1 SQVTM, CDR2 ANQGSEA. The CDR3 runs 15 residues. CDR3 in DNA: TGCAGCGTTCGATCTCCCACAGGGGACACCGGGGAGCTGTTTTTT. Amino acids: CSVRSPTGDTGELFF.

Notes on this clone: A junction boundary mismatches the germline segment, possibly from a read error. The chain has TRBV7-7 and TRBJ2-2, with TRBD1 as a possible D gene (8 bases). CDR3 length: 17 amino acids. Germline CDR1 SSHAT, CDR2 FNYEAQ (reference sequence). The DNA of the CDR3 is TGTGCTAGCAGCTCGGGGCGGGGGACAGGAAACACCGGGGAGCTGTTTTTT. This gives the protein CASSSGRGTGNTGELFF.

CDR3 sequence: CASSPQTGDGYGYTF. Here the CDR3 DNA reads TGTGCCAGCAGCCCGCAGACAGGGGATGGCTATGGCTACACCTTC. The chain couples TRBV5-4 to TRBJ1-2; 8 bases map to TRBD1. V was pared by 4 bases and J by 4 bases, with 9 bases of the junction left unmatched. Germline loops: CDR1 SGHNT, CDR2 YYREEE (reference sequence). The CDR3 spans 15 residues.

The chain recombines TRBV6-5 with TRBJ1-2; a possible D gene is TRBD1 (5 bases). The CDR3 runs 12 residues. Germline CDR1 and CDR2: MNHEY and SVGAGI. Trimming took off 6 bases at V and 7 bases at J, with 12 bases between the two ends. The CDR3 protein is CASRPSRGGYTF. In DNA, the CDR3 is TGTGCCAGCAGGCCATCTAGGGGTGGCTACACCTTC.

This chain connects TRBV3-1 (or the pseudogene TRBV3-2) to TRBJ1-2; 7 nucleotides match TRBD1. CDR1 LGHDT and CDR2 YNNKEL come from the germline V gene (reference sequence). After removal of 3 bases from V and 7 bases from J, the junction contained 5 bases not matched to a gene. This CDR3 comprises 13 residues. The CDR3: CASSQSTGSGYTF. In DNA form, the CDR3 reads TGTGCCAGCAGCCAGTCGACAGGGAGTGGCTACACCTTC.

The rearrangement uses TRBV6-5 and TRBJ2-7; the D gene is possibly TRBD2 (7 bases). Germline assignment: CDR1 MNHEY and CDR2 SVGAGI. V was cut by 10 bases and J by 5 bases, with 24 bases left in between. The CDR3 is 15 residues long. This chain's CDR3 is CAIRTGGPNLHEQYF. For the CDR3, the DNA is TGTGCCATCCGCACGGGGGGCCCCAACCTCCACGAGCAGTACTTC.

In its sample, this clone was seen a few times. V is TRBV7-3 and J is TRBJ1-2; no clear D gene. Trimming removed 5 bases at V and 6 bases at J, with 22 bases between. The CDR3 extends over 16 amino acids. Germline assignment: CDR1 SGHTA and CDR2 FQGTGA. Written as DNA, the CDR3 is TGTGCCAGCAGCACTTACGGCGGAGACCTCGAGGATGGCTACACCTTC. This translates into CASSTYGGDLEDGYTF.

The rearrangement links TRBV27 to TRBJ2-1; the match to TRBD2 covers 11 bases. The CDR3 has 15 amino acids. With 7 bases clipped from V and 6 bases from J, the junction kept 8 bases outside the gene matches. CDR1 and CDR2 from the germline V gene are MNHEY and SMNVEV (reference sequence). The CDR3 coding sequence is TGTGCCAGCAAGCTTCCGGGACTAGCGGCCAATGAGCAGTTCTTC. Its protein product is CASKLPGLAANEQFF.

This clone came up a few times. V and J are TRBV12-5 and TRBJ1-5; D unresolved. CDR3 length: 14 amino acids. V gave up 2 bases and J gave up 4 bases, with 9 bases separating them. Germline values: CDR1 LGHNT, CDR2 FRNRAP. The CDR3 region has the DNA TGTGCTAGTGGTTTGTACAGCCAGAATCAGCCCCAGCATTTT. It specifies CASGLYSQNQPQHF.

Only one count was recorded for this clone. The rearrangement links TRBV5-1 to TRBJ1-1, with 7 nucleotides matching TRBD1. The CDR3 extends over 15 amino acids. Per germline, CDR1 SGHRS and CDR2 YFSETQ. J was trimmed by 1 base and V by 3 bases; bases with no gene match: 6. The CDR3: CASSSGAGGNTEAFF. In nucleotides, the CDR3 is TGCGCCAGCAGCTCTGGCGCAGGGGGGAACACTGAAGCTTTCTTT. Full variable domain (rest looked up from reference TRBV5-1 and TRBJ1-1): KAGVTQTPRYLIKTRGQQVTLSCSPISGHRSVSWYQQTPGQGLQFLFEYFSETQRNKGNFPGRFSGRQFSNSRSEMNVSTLELGDSALYLCASSSGAGGNTEAFFGQGTRLTVV.

In this sample, this clone turned up once. This rearrangement joins TRBV30 to TRBJ1-1; tentatively, D is TRBD1 (5 bases). The CDR3 length is 13 residues. Germline CDR1 is GTSNPN and CDR2 is SVGIG (reference sequence). Trimming left V 2 bases short and J 7 bases short, with 14 bases between. In DNA, the CDR3 is TGTGCCTGGAGTCTGGAGGGGAGTAGTGAAGCTTTCTTT. As protein: CAWSLEGSSEAFF.

The chain carries TRBV7-6 and TRBJ1-2; 7 bases fit TRBD1. Trimming at V came to 5 bases and at J to 2 bases, leaving 11 bases not matched to a gene. Germline loops: CDR1 SGHVS, CDR2 FNYEAQ. This CDR3 contains 16 residues. The DNA of the CDR3 is TGTGCCAGCAGCCCCCGCAGGGACAGCTTAAACTATGGCTACACCTTC. Translated, it gives CASSPRRDSLNYGYTF.

This clone has a handful of counts. V gene TRBV3-1 (or the pseudogene TRBV3-2) combines with J gene TRBJ1-5, with D perhaps TRBD1 (5 bases). V shed 5 bases and J shed 1 base, with 9 bases lying between them. Germline V gene lookup returns CDR1 LGHDT and CDR2 YNNKEL (reference sequence). The CDR3 consists of 14 residues. The CDR3 sequence: CASSAGRSNQPQHF. As DNA, the CDR3 is TGTGCCAGCAGCGCGGGACGGAGCAATCAGCCCCAGCATTTT.

The chain combines TRBV6-1 with TRBJ1-5; 7 nucleotides align to TRBD1. Trimming at V came to 2 bases and at J to 1 base, leaving 5 bases not matched to a gene. The CDR3 sequence is 16 residues long. Looked up from germline, CDR1 is MNHNS and CDR2 is SASEGT. CDR3 in amino acids: CASSEQGGRSNQPQHF. The CDR3 DNA reads TGTGCCAGCAGTGAACAGGGGGGTCGGAGCAATCAGCCCCAGCATTTT.